This T cell receptor (beta chain) was captured by sequencing in a study of beta chain features in type 1 diabetes. Overall study results and limits: Researchers report that Type 1 diabetes patients had moderately but significantly shorter TCRB CDR3s across all four CD4+ subsets. The study found fewer insertions and more deletions at VDJ junctions in type 1 diabetes patients.

The CDR3 contains 10 residues. The germline V gene encodes CDR1 DFQATT and CDR2 SNEGSKA (reference sequence). V was trimmed by 6 bases and J by 5 bases, leaving 7 bases between them. Reverse transcribing all isolated RNA meant expressed TCRB transcripts were sequenced. Sequenced by immunoSEQ multiplex PCR; TCRdb stores in-frame clones only, minus some. The sample consists of roughly 330,000 clones, approximately 13% of them appearing once. Turning to this clone: Antigen specificity is unknown. Other DNA sequences from this sample encode an identical CDR3 as well.

Material: naive CD4+ T cells from blood. The clonotype was recovered from a woman under 30 with type 1 diabetes. The rearrangement joins TRBV20-1 to TRBJ2-5; no clear D gene. CDR3 nucleotide sequence: TGCAGTGCCAAACGGGAGACCCAGTACTTC. It yields the protein CSAKRETQYF.